Sequencing of this T cell receptor beta chain was carried out in a study of graft-versus-host responses after intestinal transplantation. The study's findings and limits: When patients had graft-donor T cell macrochimerism, their allografts held high graft-versus-host to host-versus-graft clonal ratios.

Comment on this clone: The target antigen is unknown.

Data came from immunoSEQ multiplex PCR; TCRdb stores just in-frame clones and leaves some out. The table has approximately 94,000 clones, over 75% seen once. This CDR3 is 16 amino acids long. The source was unstimulated CD4+ T cells sorted from spleen or lymph node cells, collected before transplant. The TCR originated in a human donor who was the organ donor for an intestinal transplant. The chain combines TRBV21-1 with TRBJ1-5. TRBV21-1 is given as a pseudogene. CDR3 region: CASSKNRGARYQPQHF. The CDR3 region has the DNA TGTGCCAGCAGCAAGAATCGCGGGGCGAGGTATCAGCCCCAGCATTTT.